This T cell receptor beta chain comes out of a study of long-term antiretroviral therapy in people with HIV. The assay, immunoSEQ v3.0, was run at survey level. The protocol was immunoSEQ multiplex PCR, while the TCRdb copy is restricted to in-frame clones and leaves out a portion. There are tens of thousands of clones in the sample; roughly 84% occur only once, and more than 9% lies in the top ten. This CDR3 is built from 15 residues. Trimming took 0 bases from V and 4 from J, leaving 13 bases between them. The germline gives CDR1 LGHNA, CDR2 YSLEER. The chain carries TRBV4-3 and TRBJ2-7; D is uncertain. This TCR was recovered from a young man with HIV. The source was unsorted PBMCs, collected roughly 2.7 years after starting antiretroviral therapy. CDR3 DNA: TGCGCCAGCAGCCAAGATATCGCAGGTGGATACGAGCAGTACTTC. It translates to CASSQDIAGGYEQYF.